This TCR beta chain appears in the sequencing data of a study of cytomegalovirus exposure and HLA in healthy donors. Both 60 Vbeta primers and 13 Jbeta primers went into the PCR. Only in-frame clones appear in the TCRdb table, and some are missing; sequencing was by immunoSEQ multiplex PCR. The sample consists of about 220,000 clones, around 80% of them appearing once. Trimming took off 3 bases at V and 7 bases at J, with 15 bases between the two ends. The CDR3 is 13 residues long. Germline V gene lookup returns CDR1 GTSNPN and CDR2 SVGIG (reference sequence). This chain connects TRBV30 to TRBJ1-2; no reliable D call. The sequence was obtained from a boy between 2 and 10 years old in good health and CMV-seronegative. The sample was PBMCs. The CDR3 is CAWSPQADTGYTF. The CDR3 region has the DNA TGTGCCTGGAGCCCCCAGGCAGATACTGGCTACACCTTC.